The 27 T cell receptor beta chains presented below share a single source sample, sequenced in a study of T cells expressing NK-cell markers. TCRdb derives one entry per CDR3 protein from the 5' RACE reads, leaving out DNA. This table lists a few hundred thousand distinct CDR3 sequences. The sample was blood T cells: a sorted CD56 or NKG2C T cell subset, CD4+ or CD8+ T cells, or bulk PBMC T cells (not recorded which). These receptors were taken from a man aged 18-75 years in good health.

The chain uses TRBV2 and TRBJ2-7. The germline V gene has CDR1 SNHLY and CDR2 FYNNEI. This CDR3 comprises 12 residues. This chain's CDR3 is CASRYTASEQYF. Full variable domain (rest looked up from reference TRBV2 and TRBJ2-7): EPEVTQTPSHQVTQMGQEVILRCVPISNHLYFYWYRQILGQKVEFLVSFYNNEISEKSEIFDDQFSVERPDGSNFTLKIRSTKLEDSAMYFCASRYTASEQYFGPGTRLTVT.

The J gene is TRBJ1-5, the V gene TRBV28. The germline gives CDR1 MDHEN, CDR2 SYDVKM. The length of the CDR3 is 16 residues. The CDR3 sequence is CASSLKWSRKDQPQHF.

This chain uses TRBV18 with TRBJ2-1. This CDR3 region has 13 residues. The V gene's germline CDR1 is KGHSH and CDR2 LQKENI. The CDR3 sequence is CASSPVQGNEQFF.

The CDR3 loop reads CASSRGTAENQPQHF. The V and J genes are TRBV3-1 and TRBJ1-5. The germline gives CDR1 LGHDT, CDR2 YNNKEL (reference sequence). The CDR3 covers 15 residues. Full variable domain (remainder filled in from reference TRBV3-1 and TRBJ1-5): DTAVSQTPKYLVTQMGNDKSIKCEQNLGHDTMYWYKQDSKKFLKIMFSYNNKELIINETVPNRFSPKSPDKAHLNLHINSLELGDSAVYFCASSRGTAENQPQHFGDGTRLSIL.

This rearrangement joins TRBV5-6 to TRBJ2-7; with no DNA, the TCRdb D assignment of TRBD1 cannot be verified. This CDR3 has 12 residues. The germline CDR1 and CDR2 sequences are SGHDT and YYEEEE. Here the CDR3 reads CASSLGSGREDF.

The chain recombines TRBV3-1 with TRBJ2-7; TCRdb picks TRBD2, but there is no DNA to check that call. CDR3 length: 14 residues. The germline CDR1 and CDR2 sequences are LGHDT and YNNKEL (reference sequence). The CDR3: CASSPGLPVGEQYF.

J is TRBJ2-2 and V is TRBV5-1. Germline CDR1 is SGHRS and CDR2 is YFSETQ. This CDR3 contains 13 residues. The CDR3: CASHRTNTGELFF.

The CDR3 sequence: CASSRVPGQTDTQYF. V gene TRBV5-1 combines with J gene TRBJ2-3; TCRdb selects TRBD1, and the lack of DNA leaves this call unchecked. Germline V gives CDR1 SGHRS, CDR2 YFSETQ. This CDR3 is 15 amino acids long.

The chain joins TRBV29-1 to TRBJ2-1; TCRdb names TRBD1, which stays unverified in the absence of DNA. Germline CDR1 is SQVTM and CDR2 is ANQGSEA. The length of the CDR3 is 12 residues. CDR3 amino acids: CSGRLGGNEQFF.

J is TRBJ2-6 and V is TRBV6-1; TCRdb indicates TRBD1, and absent DNA this call remains unverified. CDR3 length equals 16 residues. Germline V gene lookup returns CDR1 MNHNS and CDR2 SASEGT. The CDR3 here is CASIGTGSPGANVLTF.

The V and J genes are TRBV28 and TRBJ2-7. The CDR3 totals 14 residues. Germline CDR1 is MDHEN and CDR2 is SYDVKM. CDR3 protein: CASSQQAGSYEQYF.

The chain recombines TRBV12-3 or TRBV12-4 with TRBJ1-1. The CDR3 length is 15 residues. The CDR3 spells CASTLRTAGNTEAFF.

J is TRBJ2-5 and V is TRBV7-6; the D call of TRBD1 rests on TCRdb alone, since no DNA is present to check it. This CDR3 has 15 amino acids. The germline V gene has CDR1 SGHVS and CDR2 FNYEAQ. The CDR3 is CASSSRTGGAETQYF.

The V and J genes are TRBV7-9 and TRBJ2-1; TCRdb calls TRBD2, which cannot be checked without DNA. CDR1 is SEHNR, CDR2 FQNEAQ, per germline (reference sequence). The CDR3 loop spans 16 amino acids. The CDR3 protein is CASSLDGAASGYKQFF.

J is TRBJ2-6 and V is TRBV6-5; TCRdb names TRBD1, which stays unverified in the absence of DNA. This CDR3 contains 18 residues. Germline-derived CDR1 and CDR2 are MNHEY and SVGAGI. This CDR3 is CASSYSGQGARGANVLTF.

J is TRBJ2-3 and V is TRBV27; absent DNA, TCRdb's TRBD2 call cannot be checked. Germline CDR1 reads MNHEY; CDR2 reads SMNVEV (reference sequence). There are 15 residues in the CDR3. CDR3 protein: CASSPIAGKTDTQYF.

The chain's CDR3 is CSARRTGAGNEQFF. The V and J genes are TRBV20-1 and TRBJ2-1; with no DNA, the TCRdb D assignment of TRBD1 cannot be verified. The CDR3 spans 14 residues. Germline lookup yields CDR1 DFQATT and CDR2 SNEGSKA (reference sequence).

The chain uses TRBV3-1 and TRBJ1-1; checking the TCRdb D call of TRBD1 is not possible without DNA. Germline CDR1 LGHDT, CDR2 YNNKEL (reference sequence). The CDR3 totals 14 residues. The CDR3 sequence: CASSPRGLGTEAFF.

The J gene is TRBJ1-5, the V gene TRBV20-1; TCRdb's D call of TRBD1 is untestable without DNA. This CDR3 contains 17 residues. In germline, CDR1 is DFQATT, CDR2 SNEGSKA (reference sequence). The CDR3 region is CSATDQGQNFGNQPQHF.

The chain combines TRBV29-1 with TRBJ2-5. The germline V gene encodes CDR1 SQVTM and CDR2 ANQGSEA. The CDR3 consists of 13 residues. The CDR3 sequence: CSVTTGFQETQYF.

This chain uses TRBV28 with TRBJ2-5; there is no DNA to check the TCRdb D call of TRBD2. The CDR3 runs to 18 residues. Per germline, CDR1 MDHEN and CDR2 SYDVKM. This CDR3 reads CASSFSGTSGGFQETQYF.

The chain has TRBV19 and TRBJ2-7; TCRdb's D call of TRBD2 is untestable without DNA. The CDR3 is 15 amino acids. CDR1 and CDR2 from the germline V gene are LNHDA and SQIVND (reference sequence). CDR3 sequence: CASSNLQQGYYEQYF.

The chain links TRBV7-2 to TRBJ1-1. Germline V CDR1 and CDR2: SGHTA, FQGNSA. The CDR3 sequence is 13 residues long. The CDR3 spells CASSQQWGAEAFF.

The chain recombines TRBV6-1 with TRBJ2-7; lacking DNA, the TRBD2 call made by TCRdb goes unchecked. CDR1 is MNHNS, CDR2 SASEGT, per germline. The CDR3 runs 16 residues. The CDR3 is CASSLLGAGGFYEQYF.

The CDR3 here is CVSTGDIRGEQYF. The chain links TRBV2 to TRBJ2-7; no DNA is available, so the TRBD1 call from TCRdb remains unchecked. In germline, CDR1 is SNHLY, CDR2 FYNNEI. This CDR3 is 13 amino acids long.

The V and J genes are TRBV20-1 and TRBJ1-2. CDR1 and CDR2 (germline): DFQATT, SNEGSKA (reference sequence). The length of the CDR3 is 14 residues. CDR3 region: CSAQDSRLAKGYTF.

This chain uses TRBV20-1 with TRBJ2-3; the TCRdb call, TRBD1, lacks DNA for checking. CDR1 is DFQATT and CDR2 is SNEGSKA in the germline V gene (reference sequence). CDR3 size: 16 residues. CDR3 protein: CSARETGGISTDTQYF.